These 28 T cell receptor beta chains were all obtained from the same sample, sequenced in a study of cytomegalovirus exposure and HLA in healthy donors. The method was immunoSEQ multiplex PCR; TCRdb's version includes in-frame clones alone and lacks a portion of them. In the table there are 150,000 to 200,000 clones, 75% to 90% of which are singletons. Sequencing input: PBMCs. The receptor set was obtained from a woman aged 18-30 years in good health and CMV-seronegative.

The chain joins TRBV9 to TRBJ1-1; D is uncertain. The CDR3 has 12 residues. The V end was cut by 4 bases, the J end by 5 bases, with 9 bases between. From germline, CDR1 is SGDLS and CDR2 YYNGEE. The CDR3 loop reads CASSPGLTEAFF. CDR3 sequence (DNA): TGTGCCAGCAGCCCTGGCCTGACTGAAGCTTTCTTT.

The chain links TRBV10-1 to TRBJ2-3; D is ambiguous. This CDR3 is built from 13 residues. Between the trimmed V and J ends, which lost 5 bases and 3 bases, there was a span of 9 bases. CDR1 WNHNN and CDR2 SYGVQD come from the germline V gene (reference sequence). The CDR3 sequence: CASSLMRTDTQYF. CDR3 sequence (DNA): TGCGCCAGCAGTCTTATGAGGACAGATACGCAGTATTTT.

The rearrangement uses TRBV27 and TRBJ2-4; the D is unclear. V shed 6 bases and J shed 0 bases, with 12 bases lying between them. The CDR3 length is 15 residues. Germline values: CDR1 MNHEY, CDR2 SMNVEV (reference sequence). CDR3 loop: CASSPVLLAKNIQYF. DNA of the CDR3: TGTGCCAGCAGCCCCGTTCTACTAGCCAAAAACATTCAGTACTTC.

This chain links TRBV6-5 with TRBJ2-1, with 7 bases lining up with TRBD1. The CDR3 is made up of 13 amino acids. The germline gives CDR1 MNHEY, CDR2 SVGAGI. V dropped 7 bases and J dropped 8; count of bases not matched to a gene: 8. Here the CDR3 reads CASKGTVGYEQFF. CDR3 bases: TGTGCCAGCAAGGGGACAGTAGGGTATGAGCAGTTCTTC.

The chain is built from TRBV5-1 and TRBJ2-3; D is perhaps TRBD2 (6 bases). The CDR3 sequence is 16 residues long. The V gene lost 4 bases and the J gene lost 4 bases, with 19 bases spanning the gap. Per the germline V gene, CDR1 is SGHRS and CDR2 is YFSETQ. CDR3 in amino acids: CASSPKVAALPDTQYF. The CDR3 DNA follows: TGCGCCAGCAGCCCAAAGGTAGCGGCCCTCCCAGATACGCAGTATTTT.

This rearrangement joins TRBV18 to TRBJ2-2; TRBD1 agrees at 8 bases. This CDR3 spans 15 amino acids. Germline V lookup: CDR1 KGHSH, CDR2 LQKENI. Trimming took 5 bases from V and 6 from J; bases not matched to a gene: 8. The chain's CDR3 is CASSSLQGGSGELFF. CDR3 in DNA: TGTGCCAGCTCATCTTTACAGGGGGGATCCGGGGAGCTGTTTTTT.

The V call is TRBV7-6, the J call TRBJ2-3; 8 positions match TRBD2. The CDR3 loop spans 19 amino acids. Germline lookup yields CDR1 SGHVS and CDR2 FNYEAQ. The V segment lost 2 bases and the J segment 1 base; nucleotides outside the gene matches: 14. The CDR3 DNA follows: TGTGCCAGCAGCTTATACCCGATCGTAGCGGGACTAGGCACAGATACGCAGTATTTT. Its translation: CASSLYPIVAGLGTDTQYF. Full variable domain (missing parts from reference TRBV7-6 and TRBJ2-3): GAGVSQSPRYKVTKRGQDVALRCDPISGHVSLYWYRQALGQGPEFLTYFNYEAQQDKSGLPNDRFSAERPEGSISTLTIQRTEQRDSAMYRCASSLYPIVAGLGTDTQYFGPGTRLTVL.

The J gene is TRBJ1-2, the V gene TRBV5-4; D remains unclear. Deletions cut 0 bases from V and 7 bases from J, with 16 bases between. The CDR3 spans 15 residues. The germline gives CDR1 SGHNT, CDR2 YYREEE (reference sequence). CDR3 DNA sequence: TGTGCCAGCAGCTTGGAGGCCCACTCCGCGGGTGGCTACACCTTC. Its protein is CASSLEAHSAGGYTF.

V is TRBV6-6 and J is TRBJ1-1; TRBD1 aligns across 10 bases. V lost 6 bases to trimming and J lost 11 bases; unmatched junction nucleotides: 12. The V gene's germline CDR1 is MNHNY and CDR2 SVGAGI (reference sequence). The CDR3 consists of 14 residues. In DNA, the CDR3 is TGTGCCAGCAGACAGACAGGGGGCGCGGTGGATGCTTTCTTT. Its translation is CASRQTGGAVDAFF.

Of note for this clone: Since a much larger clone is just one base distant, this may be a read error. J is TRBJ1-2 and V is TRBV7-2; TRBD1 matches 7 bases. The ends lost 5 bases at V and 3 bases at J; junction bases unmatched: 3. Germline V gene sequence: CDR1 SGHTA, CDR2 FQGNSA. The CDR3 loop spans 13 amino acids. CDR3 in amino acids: CASSLGQYYGYTF. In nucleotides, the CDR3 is TGTGCCAGCAGCCTGGGACAGTACTATGGCTACACCTTC.

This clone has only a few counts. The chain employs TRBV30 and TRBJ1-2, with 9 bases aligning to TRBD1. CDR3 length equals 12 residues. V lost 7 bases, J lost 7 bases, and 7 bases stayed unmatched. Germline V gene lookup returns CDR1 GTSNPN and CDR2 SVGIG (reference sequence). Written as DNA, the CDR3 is TGTGCCTCCTTTCGACAGGGGGGTGGCTACACCTTC. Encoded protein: CASFRQGGGYTF.

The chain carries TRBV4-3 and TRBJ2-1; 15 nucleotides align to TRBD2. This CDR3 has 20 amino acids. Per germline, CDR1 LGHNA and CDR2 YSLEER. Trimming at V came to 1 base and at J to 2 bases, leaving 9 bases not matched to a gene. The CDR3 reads CASSQGGLAGGPPTYNEQFF. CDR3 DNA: TGCGCCAGCAGCCAAGGAGGACTAGCGGGAGGGCCGCCCACCTACAATGAGCAGTTCTTC.

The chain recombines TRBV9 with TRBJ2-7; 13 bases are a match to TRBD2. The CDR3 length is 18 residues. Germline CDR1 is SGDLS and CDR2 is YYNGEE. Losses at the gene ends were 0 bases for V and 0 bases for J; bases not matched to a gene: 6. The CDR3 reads CASSVGLAGGLGSYEQYF. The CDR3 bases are TGTGCCAGCAGCGTAGGACTAGCGGGGGGCCTAGGCTCCTACGAGCAGTACTTC.

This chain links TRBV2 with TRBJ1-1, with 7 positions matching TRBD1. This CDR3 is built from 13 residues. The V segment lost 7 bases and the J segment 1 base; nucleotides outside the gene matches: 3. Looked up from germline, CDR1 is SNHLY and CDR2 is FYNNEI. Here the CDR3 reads CASITGANTEAFF. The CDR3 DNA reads TGTGCCAGCATCACAGGGGCGAACACTGAAGCTTTCTTT.

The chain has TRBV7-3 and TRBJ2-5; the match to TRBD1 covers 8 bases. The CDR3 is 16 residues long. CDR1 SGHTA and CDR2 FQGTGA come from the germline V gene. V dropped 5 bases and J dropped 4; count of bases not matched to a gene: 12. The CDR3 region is CASSPSNAGGGETQYF. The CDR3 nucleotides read TGTGCCAGCAGCCCCTCGAATGCAGGGGGCGGAGAGACCCAGTACTTC.

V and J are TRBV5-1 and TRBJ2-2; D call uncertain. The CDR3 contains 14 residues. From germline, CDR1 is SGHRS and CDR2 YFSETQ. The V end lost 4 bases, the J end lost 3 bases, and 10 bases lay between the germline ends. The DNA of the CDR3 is TGCGCCAGCAGCGCCACAGCCTACACCGGGGAGCTGTTTTTT. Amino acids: CASSATAYTGELFF.

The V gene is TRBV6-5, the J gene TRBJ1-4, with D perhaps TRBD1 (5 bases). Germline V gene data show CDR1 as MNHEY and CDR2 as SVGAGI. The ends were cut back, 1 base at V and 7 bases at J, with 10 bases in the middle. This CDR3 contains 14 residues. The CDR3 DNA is TGTGCCAGCAGTTACTGGGGGAGGGGTGAAAAACTGTTTTTT. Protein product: CASSYWGRGEKLFF.

This CDR3 is CASSASGSYEQYF. The CDR3 nucleotides read TGCGCCAGCAGTGCAAGCGGGAGCTACGAGCAGTACTTC. The chain combines TRBV10-1 with TRBJ2-7; TRBD2 aligns across 8 bases. CDR1 and CDR2 from the germline V gene are WNHNN and SYGVQD (reference sequence). The CDR3 runs 13 residues. With 4 bases clipped from V and 3 bases from J, the junction kept 2 bases outside the gene matches.

The CDR3 bases are TGTGCCAGCAGCCCCGACAGGTTGTACACTGAAGCTTTCTTT. The encoded protein is CASSPDRLYTEAFF. The V call is TRBV7-9, the J call TRBJ1-1; maybe TRBD1 (6 bases). The CDR3 extends over 14 amino acids. The germline V and J ends were trimmed by 5 bases and 3 bases, with 13 bases remaining between them. Germline V CDR1 and CDR2: SEHNR, FQNEAQ (reference sequence). Looking up the rest from reference TRBV7-9 and TRBJ1-1 gives the full variable domain: DTGVSQNPRHKITKRGQNVTFRCDPISEHNRLYWYRQTLGQGPEFLTYFQNEAQLEKSRLLSDRFSAERPKGSFSTLEIQRTEQGDSAMYLCASSPDRLYTEAFFGQGTRLTVV.

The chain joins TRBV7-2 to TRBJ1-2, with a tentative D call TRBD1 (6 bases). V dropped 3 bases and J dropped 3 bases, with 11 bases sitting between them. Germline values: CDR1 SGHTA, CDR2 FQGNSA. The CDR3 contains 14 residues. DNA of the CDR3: TGTGCCAGCAGCTTGCAGGGGCAGGACTATGGCTACACCTTC. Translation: CASSLQGQDYGYTF.

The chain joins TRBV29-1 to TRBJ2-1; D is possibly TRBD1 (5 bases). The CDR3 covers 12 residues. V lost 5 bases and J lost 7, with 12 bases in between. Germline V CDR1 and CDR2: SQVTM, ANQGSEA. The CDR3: CSVRISGNEQFF. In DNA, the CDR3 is TGCAGCGTTCGCATATCAGGGAATGAGCAGTTCTTC.

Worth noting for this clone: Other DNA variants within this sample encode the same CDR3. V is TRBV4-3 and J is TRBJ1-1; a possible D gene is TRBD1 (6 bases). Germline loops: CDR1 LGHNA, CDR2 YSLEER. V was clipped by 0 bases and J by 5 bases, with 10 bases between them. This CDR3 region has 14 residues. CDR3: CASSQDSRGTEAFF. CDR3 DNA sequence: TGCGCCAGCAGCCAAGATTCAAGGGGGACTGAAGCTTTCTTT.

CDR3 nucleotides: TGCGCCAGCAGCCAAGTAGCGGGAGTCGACTATGAGCAGTTCTTC. It translates to CASSQVAGVDYEQFF. The rearrangement uses TRBV4-1 and TRBJ2-1; 9 bases map to TRBD2. Trimming cost V 1 base and J 8 bases; bases outside gene matches: 6. The CDR3 runs to 15 residues. CDR1 is MGHRA, CDR2 YSYEKL, per germline.

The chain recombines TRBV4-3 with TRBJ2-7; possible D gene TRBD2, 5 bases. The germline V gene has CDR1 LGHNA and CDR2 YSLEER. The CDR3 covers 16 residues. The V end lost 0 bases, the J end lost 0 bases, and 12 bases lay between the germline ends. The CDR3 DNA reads TGCGCCAGCAGCCAAGATGTCAGCGGACCCTCCTACGAGCAGTACTTC. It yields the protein CASSQDVSGPSYEQYF.

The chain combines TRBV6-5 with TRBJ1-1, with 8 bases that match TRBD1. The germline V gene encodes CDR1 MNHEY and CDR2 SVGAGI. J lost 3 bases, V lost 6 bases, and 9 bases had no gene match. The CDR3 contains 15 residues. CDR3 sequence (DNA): TGTGCCAGCAGGAGAATCCAGGGGGCCGACACTGAAGCTTTCTTT. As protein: CASRRIQGADTEAFF.

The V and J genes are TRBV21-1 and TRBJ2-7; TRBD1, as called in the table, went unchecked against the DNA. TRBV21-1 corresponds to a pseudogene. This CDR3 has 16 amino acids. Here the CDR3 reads CASRRGQGRFSYEQYF. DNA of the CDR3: TGTGCCAGCAGGAGGGGACAGGGGCGATTCTCCTACGAGCAGTACTTC.

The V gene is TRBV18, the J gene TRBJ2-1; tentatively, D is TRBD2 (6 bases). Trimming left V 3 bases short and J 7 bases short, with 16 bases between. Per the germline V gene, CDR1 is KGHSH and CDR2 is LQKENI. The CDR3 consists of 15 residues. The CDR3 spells CASSPTQAGGNEQFF. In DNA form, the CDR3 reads TGTGCCAGCTCACCCACCCAGGCAGGAGGGAATGAGCAGTTCTTC. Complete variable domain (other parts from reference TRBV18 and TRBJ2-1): NAGVMQNPRHLVRRRGQEARLRCSPMKGHSHVYWYRQLPEEGLKFMVYLQKENIIDESGMPKERFSAEFPKEGPSILRIQQVVRGDSAAYFCASSPTQAGGNEQFFGPGTRLTVL.

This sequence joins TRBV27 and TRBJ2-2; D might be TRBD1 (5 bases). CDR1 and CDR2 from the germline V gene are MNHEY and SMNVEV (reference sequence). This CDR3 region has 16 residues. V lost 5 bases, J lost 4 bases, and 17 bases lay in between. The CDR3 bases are TGTGCCAGCAGTATCCTGGTACAGGACCTCACCGGGGAGCTGTTTTTT. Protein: CASSILVQDLTGELFF.